This is a list of T cell receptor beta chains from one sample in a study of CD8+ T cells in alopecia areata. Produced via immunoSEQ multiplex PCR; TCRdb's table is partial and in-frame only. The sample shows 200,000 to 250,000 clones, about 64% of them seen only once. The sequenced sample was CD4+ T cells sorted from blood, obtained at week 4, from a patient treated with tofacitinib. These receptors were obtained from a human donor with alopecia areata. Both conserved end residues are part of each CDR3. D genes are given only for firm matches. The size field is filled for only some rows; it gives once, few, many or a size class.

d_call clone_size j_call v_call cdr3_nt cdr3_aa
- once TRBJ1-1 TRBV2 TGTGCCTCGGGGGCGGAGGTTCGACTTGAAGCTTTCTTT CASGAEVRLEAFF
- few TRBJ2-7 TRBV4-3 TGCGCCAGCAGCCAAGATTACGGGGCTACATTTTACGAGCAGTACTTC CASSQDYGATFYEQYF
TRBD1 - TRBJ2-4 TRBV9 TGTGCCAGCAGCAACAGGGGGAGTGCGGCCAAAAACATTCAGTACTTC CASSNRGSAAKNIQYF
TRBD1 - TRBJ2-2 TRBV30 TGTGCCTGGGCCCCGACAGGGTACACCGGGGAGCTGTTTTTT CAWAPTGYTGELFF
- once TRBJ2-5 TRBV29-1 TGCAGCGTTGGCGGAACGGAGACCCAGTACTTC CSVGGTETQYF
- - TRBJ2-5 TRBV5-4 TGTGCCAGCAGCTTACAAGAGACCCAGTACTTC CASSLQETQYF
- - TRBJ1-5 TRBV30 TGTGCCTGGAGTACCCAGGGGAATCAGCCCCAGCATTTT CAWSTQGNQPQHF
TRBD2 - TRBJ2-5 TRBV5-1 TGCGCCAGCAGGACTAGCGGGGGAGAGACCCAGTACTTC CASRTSGGETQYF
- - TRBJ2-3 TRBV11-3 TGTGCCAGCAGCTCCCCCTCAGATACGCAGTATTTT CASSSPSDTQYF
- - TRBJ2-7 TRBV19 TGTGCCGTCAAGCAGAGCTACGAGCAGTACTTC CAVKQSYEQYF
- few TRBJ2-2 TRBV4-1 TGCGCCAGCAGCCAAGACCCCCCCAATACTTACACCGGGGAGCTGTTTTTT CASSQDPPNTYTGELFF
- few TRBJ2-1 TRBV4-1 TGCGCCAGCAGCCAAGATTTGCGGGCCCAGGAGCAGTTCTTC CASSQDLRAQEQFF
TRBD2 few TRBJ2-5 TRBV10-3 TGTGCCATCAGCGGGGGGGAGACCCAGTACTTC CAISGGETQYF
- - TRBJ2-7 TRBV29-1 TGCAGCGTTAACACAGGGTCCGGCGAGCAGTACTTC CSVNTGSGEQYF
- - TRBJ1-1 TRBV30 TGTGCCTGGGACAGGCTGAACACTGAAGCTTTCTTT CAWDRLNTEAFF
TRBD1 - TRBJ1-5 TRBV18 TGTGCCAGCTCAGCTACAGGGGGGAGCAATCAGCCCCAGCATTTT CASSATGGSNQPQHF
- few TRBJ1-5 TRBV10-3 TGTGCCATCAGGACCGAAGACAGACATCAGCCCCAGCATTTT CAIRTEDRHQPQHF
- - TRBJ1-5 TRBV2 TGTGCCAGCAGTGACGAGGGGACGGTGGGGCCCCAGCATTTT CASSDEGTVGPQHF